Each of the 18 T cell receptor beta chains below was sequenced from the same sample in a study of cytomegalovirus exposure and HLA in healthy donors (TCRdb year 2017). The library relied on the immunoSEQ multiplex PCR assay. A mixture of 60 forward primers for TCR Vbeta segments and 13 reverse primers for TCR Jbeta segments was used in the multiplex PCR. TCRdb retrieved this table from immuneACCESS and kept in-frame rearrangements only. Not all clones are present; in checked studies, unresolved V genes account for under half, and no reason is known for the remainder. The sample includes 100,000 to 140,000 clones, with around 69% observed a single time. The top ten clonotypes cover approximately 2% of the sample. Sample: PBMCs. These receptors all stem from a young man in good health and CMV-seronegative.

With respect to this clone: One junction end does not reproduce the germline sequence, and a read error may be involved. The rearrangement links TRBV5-6 to TRBJ1-2; 7 bases align to TRBD1. Per germline, CDR1 SGHDT and CDR2 YYEEEE. This CDR3 is built from 13 residues. This CDR3 is CASSFIGTDANPF. The CDR3 DNA is TGTGCCAGCAGCTTCATCGGGACAGATGCGAACCCCTTC.

The CDR3 spells CASSYSRGGANEQFF. CDR3 coding DNA: TGTGCCAGCAGTTACTCTCGGGGGGGCGCCAATGAGCAGTTCTTC. The chain uses TRBV6-6 and TRBJ2-1; 8 positions agree with TRBD2. V shed 0 bases and J 6 bases; nucleotides not matched to a gene: 4. This CDR3 is 15 amino acids long. The germline V gene has CDR1 MNHNY and CDR2 SVGAGI (reference sequence).

The rearrangement links TRBV27 to TRBJ1-2; the D is unclear. CDR1 is MNHEY and CDR2 is SMNVEV in the germline V gene (reference sequence). The V and J ends lost 6 bases and 5 bases respectively, with 19 bases between them. The CDR3 spans 15 residues. CDR3 coding DNA: TGTGCCAGCAGCACCCTGTCGGTAGGGAGATATGGCTACACCTTC. The encoded protein is CASSTLSVGRYGYTF.

This sequence joins TRBV9 and TRBJ1-5; no firm D call. Per the germline V gene, CDR1 is SGDLS and CDR2 is YYNGEE. This CDR3 is built from 14 residues. The V and J ends lost 2 bases and 3 bases respectively, with 9 bases between them. The DNA for the CDR3 is TGTGCCAGCAGCGTCGGTCCGAACAATCAGCCCCAGCATTTT. It codes for CASSVGPNNQPQHF.

In this sample, this clone turned up once. This sequence joins TRBV15 and TRBJ2-7; D possibly corresponds to TRBD2 (7 bases). The germline V and J ends were trimmed by 1 base and 5 bases, with 18 bases remaining between them. Germline assignment: CDR1 LNHNV and CDR2 YYDKDF (reference sequence). This CDR3 is 16 amino acids long. The CDR3 nucleotides are TGTGCCACCAGCAGAGGTCTTGGGGGGGGCTTGAACGAGCAGTACTTC. Protein: CATSRGLGGGLNEQYF.

The rearrangement links TRBV5-1 to TRBJ2-5, with D tentatively TRBD1 (5 bases). The CDR3 is made up of 15 amino acids. With 0 bases removed from V and 4 bases from J, the gap between germline ends came to 13 bases. Germline V gene data show CDR1 as SGHRS and CDR2 as YFSETQ. The CDR3: CASSLGQSPTETQYF. The CDR3 bases are TGCGCCAGCAGCTTGGGACAGTCCCCGACAGAGACCCAGTACTTC.

About this clone itself: The same CDR3 is also encoded by other DNA sequences in this sample. The rearrangement uses TRBV9 and TRBJ2-3, with 7 bases aligning to TRBD2. V dropped 7 bases and J dropped 4; count of bases not matched to a gene: 3. This CDR3 comprises 12 residues. Germline V CDR1 and CDR2: SGDLS, YYNGEE. CDR3 region: CASGRGADTQYF. CDR3 nucleotide sequence: TGTGCCAGCGGACGGGGGGCAGATACGCAGTATTTT.

This rearrangement joins TRBV7-9 to TRBJ2-5, with 8 bases fitting TRBD2. The V gene's germline CDR1 is SEHNR and CDR2 FQNEAQ (reference sequence). The CDR3 sequence is 17 residues long. V dropped 3 bases and J dropped 3; count of bases not matched to a gene: 12. DNA for the CDR3: TGTGCCAGCAGCTTTGGGATCGGGGGGGCTTTTAAAGAGACCCAGTACTTC. Its protein is CASSFGIGGAFKETQYF.

This chain connects TRBV15 to TRBJ1-5; no firm D call. This CDR3 spans 15 amino acids. Germline-derived CDR1 and CDR2 are LNHNV and YYDKDF (reference sequence). The V end was cut by 2 bases, the J end by 0 bases, with 8 bases between. CDR3 region: CATSRSLGSNQPQHF. DNA for the CDR3: TGTGCCACCAGCAGATCCCTAGGTAGCAATCAGCCCCAGCATTTT.

This clone showed up just once. The J gene is TRBJ1-4, the V gene TRBV6-4; D is possibly TRBD1 (6 bases). Deletions cut 4 bases from V and 5 bases from J, with 14 bases between. CDR1 is MRHNA and CDR2 is SNTAGT in the germline V gene. The CDR3 length is 15 residues. CDR3 loop: CASSARAGENEKLFF. As DNA, the CDR3 is TGTGCCAGCAGTGCGCGCGCAGGGGAAAATGAAAAACTGTTTTTT.

The chain links TRBV18 to TRBJ1-1, with TRBD1 matching over 8 bases. J was trimmed by 5 bases and V by 3 bases; bases with no gene match: 8. Germline assignment: CDR1 KGHSH and CDR2 LQKENI. The CDR3 totals 15 residues. For the CDR3, the DNA is TGTGCCAGCTCACCCTCTAAGCAGGGGGCGACTGAAGCTTTCTTT. This gives the protein CASSPSKQGATEAFF.

This clone was observed a handful of times. The V call is TRBV6-1, the J call TRBJ2-3; possibly TRBD2 for D (6 bases). The V end was cut by 4 bases, the J end by 1 base, with 18 bases between. Germline values: CDR1 MNHNS, CDR2 SASEGT. This CDR3 has 17 residues. CDR3 in amino acids: CASSVEVRGIGTDTQYF. CDR3 bases: TGTGCCAGCAGTGTAGAGGTCCGGGGGATCGGCACAGATACGCAGTATTTT.

The chain is built from TRBV9 and TRBJ1-2, with 7 positions matching TRBD1. This CDR3 comprises 13 residues. J gave up 3 bases and V 6 bases, and 5 bases lay outside the gene matches. Germline V gene data show CDR1 as SGDLS and CDR2 as YYNGEE. The CDR3, as DNA: TGTGCCAGCACCCGGGACAGACACTATGGCTACACCTTC. Its translation is CASTRDRHYGYTF.

This clone has only a few counts. A much larger clone is a single base away; this may be a read error. V usage is TRBV6-1 and J usage is TRBJ2-7; 8 nucleotides align to TRBD2. This CDR3 comprises 14 residues. The germline gives CDR1 MNHNS, CDR2 SASEGT. Losses at the gene ends were 5 bases for V and 6 bases for J; bases not matched to a gene: 9. The CDR3 DNA is TGTGCCAGCAGTTTCTCCGGGGGGGTGGGCGAGCAGTACTTC. Amino acid sequence: CASSFSGGVGEQYF.

The J gene is TRBJ2-2, the V gene TRBV5-4, with a weak D call TRBD2 (7 bases). The CDR3 contains 16 residues. V shed 4 bases and J shed 5 bases, with 18 bases lying between them. CDR1 is SGHNT, CDR2 YYREEE, per germline (reference sequence). The DNA for the CDR3 is TGTGCCAGCAGCACCGCGTGGGGGGGCCTAACCGGGGAGCTGTTTTTT. Residues: CASSTAWGGLTGELFF.

This chain joins TRBV10-2 and TRBJ2-7; TRBD1 agrees at 7 bases. This CDR3 region has 12 residues. Per the germline V gene, CDR1 is WSHSY and CDR2 is SAAADI. V was pared by 7 bases and J by 5 bases, with 5 bases of the junction left unmatched. CDR3 coding DNA: TGCGCCAGCACCGACAGGGACCACGAGCAGTACTTC. Translation: CASTDRDHEQYF.

The chain links TRBV5-1 to TRBJ2-7; 8 bases agree with TRBD2. Germline lookup yields CDR1 SGHRS and CDR2 YFSETQ. V was pared by 3 bases and J by 6 bases, with 11 bases of the junction left unmatched. The CDR3 length is 15 residues. The CDR3 nucleotides are TGCGCCAGCAGCTACCTCGGGGGGGGGACGAGCGAGCAGTACTTC. Encoded protein: CASSYLGGGTSEQYF.

This clone appeared a few times. The chain couples TRBV25-1 to TRBJ2-7; TRBD1 matches at 7 bases. V dropped 6 bases and J dropped 7; count of bases not matched to a gene: 9. The CDR3 length is 13 residues. Germline-derived CDR1 and CDR2 are MGHDK and SYGVNS. The DNA of the CDR3 is TGTGCCAGCAGGACAGGGCTTTCTTGGGAGCAGTACTTC. This translates into CASRTGLSWEQYF.